This passage covers 14 T cell receptor beta chains from one sample sequenced in a study of neurological immune-mediated disorders. TCRdb passed the 5' RACE reads through MiXCR, listing each CDR3 protein once. This sample has about 66,000 distinct CDR3 sequences, with less than 5.5% found just once. Sequences were obtained from PBMCs. Every receptor here comes from a man aged 25 to 40 with multiple sclerosis.

This rearrangement joins TRBV4-2 to TRBJ2-7, with D unclear. Germline CDR1 is LGHNA and CDR2 is YNFKEQ. With 0 bases removed from V and 3 bases from J, the gap between germline ends came to 9 bases. The CDR3 runs 14 residues. The CDR3 sequence is CASSQEALLYEQYF. CDR3 DNA: TGTGCCAGCAGCCAAGAGGCACTCCTCTACGAGCAGTACTTC.

This clonotype was seen ten or more times. This chain joins TRBV7-9 and TRBJ1-4; 8 nucleotides agree with TRBD1. Germline CDR1 reads SEHNR; CDR2 reads FQNEAQ (reference sequence). The CDR3 contains 17 residues. V shed 3 bases and J 6 bases; nucleotides not matched to a gene: 12. CDR3 DNA: TGTGCCAGCAGCTTCTACGGACAGGGCCCAGGGGATGAAAAACTGTTTTTT. Its translation is CASSFYGQGPGDEKLFF.

This clonotype was observed a few times. The junction departs from germline at one end; a sequencing error may be responsible. The rearrangement uses TRBV7-2 and TRBJ1-5, with D possibly being TRBD1 (5 bases). Per germline, CDR1 SGHTA and CDR2 FQGNSA. CDR3 length equals 13 residues. For the CDR3, the DNA is TGTGCCAGCAGCTCTCAGGGAGGTCAGCCCCAGAATTTT. It is translated as CASSSQGGQPQNF.

This clonotype was seen ten or more times. This rearrangement joins TRBV29-1 to TRBJ1-1; possible D gene TRBD1, 5 bases. Trimming pared 3 bases from V and 5 bases from J, leaving 16 bases between. Germline loops: CDR1 SQVTM, CDR2 ANQGSEA. The CDR3 loop spans 14 amino acids. This CDR3 reads CSVEGGAILTEAFF. The CDR3 DNA is TGCAGCGTTGAGGGTGGGGCGATTTTGACTGAAGCTTTCTTT.

This clonotype appeared a few times. A much bigger clone sits one base away, suggesting this may be a read error. The chain is built from TRBV6-2 or TRBV6-3 and TRBJ1-1; D call uncertain. Trimming took 7 bases from V and 1 from J, leaving 4 bases between them. This CDR3 is built from 11 residues. Germline CDR1 MNHEY, CDR2 SVGEGT. CDR3 nucleotide sequence: TGTGCCAGCATGGAGAACACTGAAGCTTTCTTT. Encoded protein: CASMENTEAFF.

This chain connects TRBV4-1 to TRBJ2-2; 8 positions agree with TRBD2. This CDR3 comprises 16 residues. The junction had 8 bases not matched to a gene; V was cut back by 4 bases and J by 4 bases. The V gene's germline CDR1 is MGHRA and CDR2 YSYEKL. In DNA form, the CDR3 reads TGCGCCAGCAGCCGGAGTCGGCGGGGGGTCACCGGGGAGCTGTTTTTT. Its translation: CASSRSRRGVTGELFF.

This clonotype appeared many times. The rearrangement uses TRBV3-1 and TRBJ2-1; tentative D call: TRBD1 (6 bases). V lost 5 bases to trimming and J lost 2 bases, with 16 bases between them. The CDR3 runs 16 residues. Per germline, CDR1 LGHDT and CDR2 YNNKEL (reference sequence). The CDR3 protein is CASSAGATGPYNEQFF. The CDR3 bases are TGTGCCAGCAGCGCTGGGGCGACAGGACCCTACAATGAGCAGTTCTTC.

The table lists this clonotype with many counts. The rearrangement joins TRBV3-1 to TRBJ2-2; D gene unclear. Germline loops: CDR1 LGHDT, CDR2 YNNKEL (reference sequence). Trimming pared 4 bases from V and 5 bases from J, leaving 11 bases between. The CDR3 loop spans 14 amino acids. The CDR3 sequence is CASSPGVLTGELFF. DNA of the CDR3: TGTGCCAGCAGCCCAGGTGTCTTGACCGGGGAGCTGTTTTTT.

This clonotype was recorded many times. V and J are TRBV10-2 and TRBJ1-1; no reliable D call. Trimming pared 8 bases from V and 0 bases from J, leaving 10 bases between. In germline, CDR1 is WSHSY, CDR2 SAAADI. The CDR3 totals 13 residues. The CDR3 DNA reads as TGCGCCAGCGGCCTCAGCATGAACACTGAAGCTTTCTTT. Its translation is CASGLSMNTEAFF.

The chain couples TRBV7-7 to TRBJ2-7; 9 bases align to TRBD1. Germline V gene lookup returns CDR1 SSHAT and CDR2 FNYEAQ (reference sequence). The V segment lost 3 bases and the J segment 5 bases; nucleotides outside the gene matches: 5. The CDR3 contains 14 residues. This CDR3 reads CASSLGQGEHEQYF. CDR3 sequence (DNA): TGTGCCAGCAGCTTGGGACAGGGTGAGCACGAGCAGTACTTC. Complete variable domain (other parts from reference TRBV7-7 and TRBJ2-7): GAGVSQSPRYKVTKRGQDVTLRCDPISSHATLYWYQQALGQGPEFLTYFNYEAQPDKSGLPSDRFSAERPEGSISTLTIQRTEQRDSAMYRCASSLGQGEHEQYFGPGTRLTVT.

This clonotype was seen a few times. The J gene is TRBJ2-2, the V gene TRBV11-3; D is perhaps TRBD1 or TRBD2 (5 bases each). The CDR3 is 18 residues long. Germline V gene lookup returns CDR1 SGHNT and CDR2 YENEEA. V was trimmed by 5 bases and J by 1 base, leaving 20 bases between them. CDR3 DNA: TGTGCCAGCAGCGAAATACCCCCCGGGACGTTGAACACCGGGGAGCTGTTTTTT. This gives the protein CASSEIPPGTLNTGELFF.

This clonotype was detected ten times or more. V is TRBV20-1 and J is TRBJ1-6; D is perhaps TRBD1 (6 bases). With 3 bases removed from V and 3 bases from J, the gap between germline ends came to 9 bases. Germline V gives CDR1 DFQATT, CDR2 SNEGSKA (reference sequence). The CDR3 length is 14 residues. The CDR3 reads CSASQGLYNSPLHF. The CDR3 region has the DNA TGCAGTGCTAGTCAGGGGCTCTATAATTCACCCCTCCACTTT.

This clonotype was seen a few times. The chain uses TRBV28 and TRBJ1-5; D gene uncertain. Germline V gene data show CDR1 as MDHEN and CDR2 as SYDVKM. There are 13 residues in the CDR3. V was trimmed by 4 bases and J by 4 bases, leaving 8 bases between them. This CDR3 is CASSWYRNQPQHF. Written as DNA, the CDR3 is TGTGCCAGCAGTTGGTACAGAAATCAGCCCCAGCATTTT.

Ten or more counts support this clonotype. The genes are TRBV6-5 and TRBJ2-1, with D possibly TRBD2 on 6 matching bases. V was shortened by 0 bases and J by 0 bases, with 18 bases between the two germline ends. Germline assignment: CDR1 MNHEY and CDR2 SVGAGI. The CDR3 is 19 residues long. This CDR3 reads CASSYSYLRGGSSYNEQFF. The CDR3 DNA reads TGTGCCAGCAGTTACTCTTATCTCCGTGGGGGGAGCTCCTACAATGAGCAGTTCTTC.